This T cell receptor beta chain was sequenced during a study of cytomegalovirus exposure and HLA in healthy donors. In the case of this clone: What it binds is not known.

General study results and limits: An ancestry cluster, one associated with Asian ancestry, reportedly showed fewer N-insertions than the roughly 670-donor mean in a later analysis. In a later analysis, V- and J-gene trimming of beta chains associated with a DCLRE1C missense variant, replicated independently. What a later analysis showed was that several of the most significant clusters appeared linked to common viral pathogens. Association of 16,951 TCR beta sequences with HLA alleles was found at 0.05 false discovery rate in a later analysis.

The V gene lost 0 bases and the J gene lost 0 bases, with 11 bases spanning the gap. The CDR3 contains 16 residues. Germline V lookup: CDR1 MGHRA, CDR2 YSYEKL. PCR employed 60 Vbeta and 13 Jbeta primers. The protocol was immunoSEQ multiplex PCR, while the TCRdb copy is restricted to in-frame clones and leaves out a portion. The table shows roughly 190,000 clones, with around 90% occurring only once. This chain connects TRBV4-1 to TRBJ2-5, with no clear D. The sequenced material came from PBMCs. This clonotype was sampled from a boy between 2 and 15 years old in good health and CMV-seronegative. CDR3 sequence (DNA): TGCGCCAGCAGCCAAGATCCAGCGAAGTACCAAGAGACCCAGTACTTC. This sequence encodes CASSQDPAKYQETQYF.